The 28 T cell receptor beta chains below were found in one sample sequenced in a study of blood T cell repertoires in COVID-19. Using immunoSEQ multiplex PCR, the repertoire was profiled, and TCRdb retains in-frame clones only, with some absent. The table has approximately 67,000 clones, 75% to 95% seen once. Material for sequencing was peripheral blood. The source of these receptors is an older woman with active COVID-19.

The chain is built from TRBV5-1 and TRBJ2-3; 13 positions match TRBD2. Germline values: CDR1 SGHRS, CDR2 YFSETQ. The CDR3 has 17 amino acids. Trimming took 4 bases from V and 0 from J; bases not matched to a gene: 5. CDR3 in amino acids: CASSGGLAGWSTDTQYF. The CDR3 bases are TGCGCCAGCAGCGGGGGACTAGCGGGATGGAGCACAGATACGCAGTATTTT.

The CDR3 DNA is TGCGCCAGCAGCGGCCCAGGGGGAAACTATAATTCACCCCTCCACTTT. Its protein product is CASSGPGGNYNSPLHF. The chain recombines TRBV5-1 with TRBJ1-6; 7 nucleotides align to TRBD1. From germline, CDR1 is SGHRS and CDR2 YFSETQ. The CDR3 is 16 amino acids. V shed 4 bases and J 3 bases; nucleotides not matched to a gene: 7.

This clone came up once. The gene calls are TRBV18 and TRBJ2-1; 7 bases are a match to TRBD2. This CDR3 region has 15 residues. Trimming at V came to 6 bases and at J to 4 bases, leaving 9 bases not matched to a gene. CDR1 and CDR2 (germline): KGHSH, LQKENI. The CDR3 protein is CASSPGPREYNEQFF. In nucleotides, the CDR3 is TGTGCCAGCTCCCCCGGGCCGCGGGAGTACAATGAGCAGTTCTTC.

V and J are TRBV23-1 and TRBJ2-1, with 7 bases matching TRBD2. TRBV23-1 belongs to the ORF category, with a function that is uncertain. V lost 7 bases, J lost 10 bases, and 16 bases stayed unmatched. The CDR3 runs 15 residues. This CDR3 is CASTLTSDPNEEQFF. The CDR3 nucleotides read TGCGCCAGCACCTTAACTAGCGACCCTAATGAGGAGCAGTTCTTC.

V and J are TRBV7-6 and TRBJ2-5, with TRBD2 matching 13 bases. With 2 bases clipped from V and 4 bases from J, the junction kept 1 base outside the gene matches. The CDR3 runs 15 residues. Germline-derived CDR1 and CDR2 are SGHVS and FNYEAQ. CDR3 DNA sequence: TGTGCCAGCAGCTTACGACTAGCGGGAGGAGAGACCCAGTACTTC. Its protein is CASSLRLAGGETQYF.

The chain joins TRBV29-1 to TRBJ2-7, with no clear D. In germline, CDR1 is SQVTM, CDR2 ANQGSEA. Trimming removed 4 bases from V and 5 bases from J, with 12 bases in between. The CDR3 sequence is 12 residues long. The CDR3 sequence: CSVALLRDEQYF. The CDR3 DNA sequence: TGCAGCGTTGCCCTTCTTCGGGACGAGCAGTACTTC.

This chain uses TRBV6-5 with TRBJ2-3; D is undetermined. The CDR3 sequence is 13 residues long. Germline CDR1 MNHEY, CDR2 SVGAGI. The V and J ends lost 7 bases and 2 bases respectively, with 10 bases between them. The DNA of the CDR3 is TGTGCCAGCATGGGTACAGTCACAGATACGCAGTATTTT. This translates into CASMGTVTDTQYF.

V and J are TRBV4-2 and TRBJ2-2, with 7 bases that match TRBD2. The CDR3 covers 19 residues. Looked up from germline, CDR1 is LGHNA and CDR2 is YNFKEQ. V lost 1 base, J lost 1 base, and 12 bases stayed unmatched. The CDR3 reads CASSQVGYSERENTGELFF. In nucleotides, the CDR3 is TGTGCCAGCAGCCAAGTTGGGTATTCCGAGCGGGAGAACACCGGGGAGCTGTTTTTT.

The chain couples TRBV5-1 to TRBJ2-7, with a tentative D call TRBD1 (6 bases). Deletions cut 4 bases from V and 3 bases from J, with 11 bases between. CDR3 length equals 13 residues. CDR1 is SGHRS, CDR2 YFSETQ, per germline. CDR3 residues: CASSTGQNYEQYF. CDR3 DNA sequence: TGCGCCAGCAGCACCGGACAGAACTACGAGCAGTACTTC.

V usage is TRBV28 and J usage is TRBJ1-3; D may be TRBD1 (6 bases). Germline V gene data show CDR1 as MDHEN and CDR2 as SYDVKM. Trimming removed 4 bases at V and 2 bases at J, with 18 bases between. This CDR3 has 17 residues. This chain's CDR3 is CASSSVTGFVTGNTIYF. The CDR3, as DNA: TGTGCCAGCAGTTCCGTCACAGGGTTCGTAACTGGAAACACCATATATTTT.

The V gene is TRBV12-3 or TRBV12-4, the J gene TRBJ2-3, with D unresolved. V lost 7 bases and J 0 bases, leaving 5 bases between the germline ends. This CDR3 is 12 amino acids long. The CDR3 spells CASTPSTDTQYF. The DNA for the CDR3 is TGTGCCAGCACCCCTAGCACAGATACGCAGTATTTT.

Only a few counts were recorded for this clone. The gene calls are TRBV6-4 and TRBJ2-3; possibly TRBD1 for D (6 bases). The V end lost 4 bases, the J end lost 2 bases, and 13 bases lay between the germline ends. The CDR3 has 15 amino acids. Germline CDR1 is MRHNA and CDR2 is SNTAGT. CDR3 bases: TGTGCCAGCAGTGGAACGACAGGTAACACAGATACGCAGTATTTT. Encoded protein: CASSGTTGNTDTQYF.

This rearrangement joins TRBV6-5 to TRBJ1-2; 10 nucleotides line up with TRBD1. Germline V lookup: CDR1 MNHEY, CDR2 SVGAGI. V trimming: 5 bases; J trimming: 6 bases; junction bases outside the gene matches: 6. The CDR3 contains 14 residues. This CDR3 reads CASSQDRGRDGYTF. DNA of the CDR3: TGTGCCAGCAGTCAGGACAGGGGGAGAGATGGCTACACCTTC.

The chain is built from TRBV4-2 and TRBJ2-7, with 7 bases aligning to TRBD2. The CDR3 totals 15 residues. The junction had 5 bases not matched to a gene; V was cut back by 1 base and J by 2 bases. Germline V gene sequence: CDR1 LGHNA, CDR2 YNFKEQ. The DNA of the CDR3 is TGTGCCAGCAGCCAAGGTCTAGCGGAGACCTACGAGCAGTACTTC. This sequence encodes CASSQGLAETYEQYF.

The chain is built from TRBV2 and TRBJ2-1, with 7 nucleotides matching TRBD2. Germline trimming cut 5 bases from V and 9 bases from J; bases unmatched to any gene: 7. CDR3 size: 13 residues. Germline loops: CDR1 SNHLY, CDR2 FYNNEI. CDR3 in amino acids: CASSTLAASEQFF. The CDR3 region has the DNA TGTGCCAGCAGTACGCTAGCGGCCTCTGAGCAGTTCTTC.

CDR3 in DNA: TGCGCCAGCAGCAAGGGACAGGCAGGAGAGACCCAGTACTTC. Encoded protein: CASSKGQAGETQYF. The chain uses TRBV5-1 and TRBJ2-5, with 8 nucleotides matching TRBD1. The germline gives CDR1 SGHRS, CDR2 YFSETQ. The CDR3 has 14 amino acids. With V trimmed by 4 bases and J by 4 bases, 6 bases remained unmatched.

The V and J genes are TRBV19 and TRBJ2-6, with 7 bases lining up with TRBD1. The germline CDR1 and CDR2 sequences are LNHDA and SQIVND (reference sequence). The junction had 22 bases not matched to a gene; V was cut back by 7 bases and J by 1 base. This CDR3 has 21 residues. CDR3 sequence (DNA): TGTGCCAGTAAGGGGGCGGGTTGGAAACAGGGGACAACTTCTGGGGCCAACGTCCTGACTTTC. Translating gives CASKGAGWKQGTTSGANVLTF.

The chain couples TRBV2 to TRBJ2-3; D gene ambiguous. Trimming pared 8 bases from V and 0 bases from J, leaving 6 bases between. Germline V gives CDR1 SNHLY, CDR2 FYNNEI. CDR3 length equals 12 residues. The CDR3 DNA reads as TGTGCCAGCGCCGGGAGCACAGATACGCAGTATTTT. Translation gives CASAGSTDTQYF.

This clone was observed a few times. The rearrangement joins TRBV5-1 to TRBJ2-1; 9 bases match TRBD2. J lost 6 bases, V lost 3 bases, and 10 bases had no gene match. The germline CDR1 and CDR2 sequences are SGHRS and YFSETQ. CDR3 length: 16 amino acids. The chain's CDR3 is CASSSRGLAGLNEQFF. Here the CDR3 DNA reads TGCGCCAGCAGCTCTCGCGGGCTAGCGGGGCTCAATGAGCAGTTCTTC.

The genes are TRBV27 and TRBJ1-4, with a tentative D call TRBD1 (6 bases). Deletions cut 6 bases from V and 7 bases from J, with 15 bases between. Germline V gene data show CDR1 as MNHEY and CDR2 as SMNVEV (reference sequence). The CDR3 loop spans 14 amino acids. The CDR3 sequence: CASRNQGGGEKLFF. CDR3 in DNA: TGTGCCAGCAGAAATCAGGGAGGGGGTGAAAAACTGTTTTTT. Based on the CDR3 plus reference TRBV27 and TRBJ1-4, the full variable domain is EAQVTQNPRYLITVTGKKLTVTCSQNMNHEYMSWYRQDPGLGLRQIYYSMNVEVTDKGDVPEGYKVSRKEKRNFPLILESPSPNQTSLYFCASRNQGGGEKLFFGSGTQLSVL.

V is TRBV10-3 and J is TRBJ2-3; weak D call: TRBD1 (5 bases). Trimming removed 2 bases at V and 1 base at J, with 10 bases between. Looked up from germline, CDR1 is ENHRY and CDR2 is SYGVKD. This CDR3 comprises 15 residues. CDR3 sequence: CAISEGARGTDTQYF. The CDR3 DNA is TGTGCCATCAGTGAGGGGGCGCGTGGCACAGATACGCAGTATTTT.

The chain couples TRBV5-1 to TRBJ2-1, with D tentatively TRBD1 (5 bases). The V gene lost 0 bases and the J gene lost 6 bases, with 13 bases spanning the gap. The germline gives CDR1 SGHRS, CDR2 YFSETQ. The CDR3 extends over 15 amino acids. The CDR3 spells CASSLASGRTNEQFF. DNA of the CDR3: TGCGCCAGCAGCTTGGCCTCAGGGCGGACCAATGAGCAGTTCTTC.

V usage is TRBV29-1 and J usage is TRBJ2-1; D is undetermined. This CDR3 region has 12 residues. The ends were cut back, 7 bases at V and 0 bases at J, with 7 bases in the middle. CDR1 SQVTM and CDR2 ANQGSEA come from the germline V gene. The CDR3 sequence: CSGGNSYNEQFF. In nucleotides, the CDR3 is TGCAGCGGGGGTAACTCCTACAATGAGCAGTTCTTC.

This chain links TRBV4-2 with TRBJ1-2, with TRBD1 matching over 9 bases. The germline V gene has CDR1 LGHNA and CDR2 YNFKEQ. With 2 bases clipped from V and 4 bases from J, the junction kept 8 bases outside the gene matches. The CDR3 loop spans 16 amino acids. The CDR3 sequence: CASSQTPGQGSYGYTF. In DNA form, the CDR3 reads TGTGCCAGCAGCCAAACACCGGGACAGGGAAGCTATGGCTACACCTTC.

V usage is TRBV6-6 and J usage is TRBJ2-7, with D possibly matching TRBD1 (5 bases). Trimming cost V 6 bases and J 0 bases, with 12 bases left between them. Germline V lookup: CDR1 MNHNY, CDR2 SVGAGI (reference sequence). This CDR3 is 14 amino acids long. The CDR3, as DNA: TGTGCCAGCAGCTTCGGACACAGCTCCTACGAGCAGTACTTC. It encodes CASSFGHSSYEQYF.

V usage is TRBV12-1 and J usage is TRBJ2-1; TRBD2 reflects the table's D call only, with no check against the DNA. TRBV12-1 is classified as a pseudogene. The CDR3 has 16 amino acids. CDR3 sequence: CASSTCPGLPLNEQFF. The CDR3 coding sequence is TGTGCCAGCAGCACGTGTCCGGGACTTCCCTTAAATGAGCAGTTCTTC.

This clone appeared once. CDR3 coding DNA: TGTGCCAGCAGCCTTACTCGGGAGGGGACCCAGTACTTC. It codes for CASSLTREGTQYF. The gene calls are TRBV3-1 (or the pseudogene TRBV3-2) and TRBJ2-5; 8 nucleotides match TRBD2. Unmatched junction bases numbered 5, after V lost 4 bases and J lost 7 bases. CDR1 and CDR2 (germline): LGHDT, YNNKEL (reference sequence). The CDR3 runs 13 residues.

The chain couples TRBV10-3 to TRBJ2-1; perhaps TRBD2 as D (5 bases). This CDR3 region has 14 residues. Germline V gene data show CDR1 as ENHRY and CDR2 as SYGVKD. V was shortened by 6 bases and J by 1 base, with 10 bases between the two germline ends. CDR3 nucleotide sequence: TGTGCCATCAGGACGGACTCTTCCTACAATGAGCAGTTCTTC. Its protein product is CAIRTDSSYNEQFF.